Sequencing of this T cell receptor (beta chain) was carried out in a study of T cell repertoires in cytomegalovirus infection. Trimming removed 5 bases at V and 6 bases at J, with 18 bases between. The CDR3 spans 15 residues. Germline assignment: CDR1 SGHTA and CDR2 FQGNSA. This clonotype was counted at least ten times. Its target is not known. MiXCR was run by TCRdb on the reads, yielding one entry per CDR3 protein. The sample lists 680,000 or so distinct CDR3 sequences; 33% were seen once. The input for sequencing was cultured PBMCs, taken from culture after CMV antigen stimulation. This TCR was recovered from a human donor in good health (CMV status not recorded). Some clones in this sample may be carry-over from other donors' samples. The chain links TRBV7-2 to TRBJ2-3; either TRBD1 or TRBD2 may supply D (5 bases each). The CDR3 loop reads CASSPGPGKGDTQYF. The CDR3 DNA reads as TGTGCCAGCAGCCCGGGACCAGGGAAGGGGGATACGCAGTATTTT.